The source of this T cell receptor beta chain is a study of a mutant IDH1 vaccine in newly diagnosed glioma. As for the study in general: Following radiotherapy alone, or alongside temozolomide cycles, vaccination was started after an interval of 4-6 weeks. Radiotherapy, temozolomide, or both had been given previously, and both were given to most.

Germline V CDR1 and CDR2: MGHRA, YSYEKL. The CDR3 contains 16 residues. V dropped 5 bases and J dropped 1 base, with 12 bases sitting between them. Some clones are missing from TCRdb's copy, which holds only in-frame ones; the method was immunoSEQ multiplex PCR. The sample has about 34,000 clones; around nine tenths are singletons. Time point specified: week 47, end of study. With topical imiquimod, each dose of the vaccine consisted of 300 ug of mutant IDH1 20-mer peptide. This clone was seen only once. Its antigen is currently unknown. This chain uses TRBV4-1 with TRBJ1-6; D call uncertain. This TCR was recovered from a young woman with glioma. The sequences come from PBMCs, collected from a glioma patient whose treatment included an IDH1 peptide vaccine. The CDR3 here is CASSAHSASYNSPLHF. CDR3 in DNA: TGCGCCAGCAGCGCCCACAGTGCTTCCTATAATTCACCCCTCCACTTT.